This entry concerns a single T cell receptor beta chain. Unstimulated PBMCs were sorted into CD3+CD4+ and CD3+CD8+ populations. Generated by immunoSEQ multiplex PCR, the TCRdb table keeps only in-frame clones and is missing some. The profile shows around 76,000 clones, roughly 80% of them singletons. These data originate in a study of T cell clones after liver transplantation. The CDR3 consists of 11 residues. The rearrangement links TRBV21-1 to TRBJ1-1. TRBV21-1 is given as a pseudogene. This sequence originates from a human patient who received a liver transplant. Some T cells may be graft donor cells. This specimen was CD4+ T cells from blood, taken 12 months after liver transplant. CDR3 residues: CASSGGAPAFF. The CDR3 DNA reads TGTGCCAGCAGTGGGGGGGCCCCAGCTTTCTTT.